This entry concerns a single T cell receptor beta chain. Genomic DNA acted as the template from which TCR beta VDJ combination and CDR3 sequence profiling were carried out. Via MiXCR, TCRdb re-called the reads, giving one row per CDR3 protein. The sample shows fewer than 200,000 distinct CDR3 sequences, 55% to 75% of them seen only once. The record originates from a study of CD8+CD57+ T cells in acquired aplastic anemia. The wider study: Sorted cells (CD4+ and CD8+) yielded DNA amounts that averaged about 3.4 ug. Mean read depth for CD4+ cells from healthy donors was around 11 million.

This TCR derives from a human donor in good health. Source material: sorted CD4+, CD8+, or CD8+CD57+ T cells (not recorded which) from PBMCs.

DNA of the CDR3: TGCGCCAGCAGCTTGGCCAACGGGTTTGAAGCTTTCTTT. Translated, it gives CASSLANGFEAFF. This chain connects TRBV5-1 to TRBJ1-1; D remains ambiguous. V lost 0 bases, J lost 7 bases, and 10 bases lay in between. Germline V CDR1 and CDR2: SGHRS, YFSETQ. The CDR3 spans 13 residues.